Shown below are 18 T cell receptor beta chains from a single sample sequenced in a study of blood T cell repertoires in COVID-19 (dated by TCRdb to the early 2020s). Library preparation used the immunoSEQ multiplex PCR assay. In TCRdb, the immuneACCESS table is reduced to in-frame sequences with V and J assigned. These tables do not hold every clone; where another copy was compared, an unresolved V gene accounts for under half, and the others remain unexplained. The sample records tens of thousands of clones, 65% to 85% of which are singletons. About 60% of the sample is in the top ten clones. The sequencing input was peripheral blood. Receptors were obtained from a man in his 70s with acute or convalescent COVID-19.

The chain employs TRBV10-3 and TRBJ1-5; 8 positions match TRBD1. V was clipped by 4 bases and J by 0 bases; unmatched bases: 5. The CDR3 is 16 amino acids. Germline V lookup: CDR1 ENHRY, CDR2 SYGVKD. The CDR3 loop reads CAISGGQEISNQPQHF. DNA of the CDR3: TGTGCCATCAGTGGGGGACAGGAGATTAGCAATCAGCCCCAGCATTTT.

CDR3 DNA: TGTGCCAGCAGCTTCGGGACAGGGGGCGATCAGCCCCAGCATTTT. Its translation is CASSFGTGGDQPQHF. This chain connects TRBV9 to TRBJ1-5; 12 bases agree with TRBD1. The CDR3 runs 15 residues. The J segment lost 5 bases and the V segment lost 4 bases, leaving 4 bases of the junction unmatched. Per the germline V gene, CDR1 is SGDLS and CDR2 is YYNGEE.

The chain is built from TRBV10-3 and TRBJ1-2; 8 nucleotides match TRBD1. CDR3 size: 14 residues. The trim removed 0 bases at V and 8 bases at J, leaving 5 bases unmatched. CDR1 and CDR2 from the germline V gene are ENHRY and SYGVKD. CDR3 sequence reads: CAISESQGAGGYTF. The CDR3 nucleotides read TGTGCCATCAGTGAGTCTCAGGGGGCCGGGGGCTACACCTTC.

This chain joins TRBV7-2 and TRBJ2-5; 8 nucleotides align to TRBD2. Per the germline V gene, CDR1 is SGHTA and CDR2 is FQGNSA. Trimming cost V 1 base and J 5 bases; bases outside gene matches: 6. The CDR3 consists of 15 residues. The CDR3 region is CASSLVSGSGETQYF. The CDR3 bases are TGTGCCAGCAGCTTAGTCAGCGGGAGCGGCGAGACCCAGTACTTC.

The gene calls are TRBV3-1 (or the pseudogene TRBV3-2) and TRBJ2-1; 8 bases match TRBD1. Trimming took 6 bases from V and 4 from J; bases not matched to a gene: 8. Germline-derived CDR1 and CDR2 are LGHDT and YNNKEL (reference sequence). This CDR3 contains 15 residues. CDR3 sequence (DNA): TGTGCCAGCAGACAACCAGGGGGCGCTTACAATGAGCAGTTCTTC. Translation gives CASRQPGGAYNEQFF.

The rearrangement uses TRBV7-3 and TRBJ1-3, with 7 nucleotides matching TRBD1. Germline trimming cut 5 bases from V and 8 bases from J; bases unmatched to any gene: 6. Per the germline V gene, CDR1 is SGHTA and CDR2 is FQGTGA. CDR3 length equals 13 residues. The CDR3 spells CASSATGLDTIYF. The CDR3 region has the DNA TGTGCCAGCAGCGCGACAGGGTTGGACACCATATATTTT.

The chain carries TRBV6-2 or TRBV6-3 and TRBJ1-6, with TRBD1 identical over 8 bases. Germline V gives CDR1 MNHEY, CDR2 SVGEGT. The junction had 11 bases not matched to a gene; V was cut back by 6 bases and J by 10 bases. The CDR3 loop spans 15 amino acids. CDR3 sequence reads: CASSLTGQGWSPLHF. The CDR3 coding sequence is TGTGCCAGCAGCTTAACCGGACAGGGTTGGTCACCCCTCCACTTT.

The chain has TRBV7-2 and TRBJ2-4; TRBD2 agrees at 8 bases. The CDR3 is made up of 17 amino acids. Germline V gene sequence: CDR1 SGHTA, CDR2 FQGNSA. With 1 base clipped from V and 1 base from J, the junction kept 6 bases outside the gene matches. The CDR3 DNA reads as TGTGCCAGCAGCTTAGTTTACGGGACTAGGGCCAAAAACATTCAGTACTTC. Translation gives CASSLVYGTRAKNIQYF. The full variable domain, completed using reference TRBV7-2 and TRBJ2-4, is GAGVSQSPSNKVTEKGKDVELRCDPISGHTALYWYRQSLGQGLEFLIYFQGNSAPDKSGLPSDRFSAERTGGSVSTLTIQRTQQEDSAVYLCASSLVYGTRAKNIQYFGAGTRLSVL.

The chain has TRBV4-1 and TRBJ1-3; D remains ambiguous. The CDR3 loop spans 17 amino acids. Germline-derived CDR1 and CDR2 are MGHRA and YSYEKL. Between the trimmed V and J ends, which lost 1 base and 3 bases, there was a span of 16 bases. The CDR3 DNA reads TGCGCCAGCAGCCAAGGCTGGTTCGGGCGGGTTGGAAACACCATATATTTT. Translating gives CASSQGWFGRVGNTIYF.

The V call is TRBV9, the J call TRBJ2-7; D gene unclear. In germline, CDR1 is SGDLS, CDR2 YYNGEE. V lost 0 bases and J lost 2, with 21 bases in between. The CDR3 loop spans 18 amino acids. The CDR3 reads CASSVGPDSRGVPYEQYF. CDR3 nucleotide sequence: TGTGCCAGCAGCGTAGGGCCCGATTCGCGAGGAGTTCCCTACGAGCAGTACTTC.

This rearrangement joins TRBV27 to TRBJ2-7; 7 bases match TRBD1. CDR3 size: 14 residues. J was trimmed by 6 bases and V by 0 bases; bases with no gene match: 5. CDR1 MNHEY and CDR2 SMNVEV come from the germline V gene (reference sequence). In DNA form, the CDR3 reads TGTGCCAGCAGTTTATCGAAGGGGGCCGGCGAGCAGTACTTC. Protein product: CASSLSKGAGEQYF.

V and J are TRBV11-3 and TRBJ1-1; no firm D call. The CDR3 extends over 13 amino acids. V was trimmed by 3 bases and J by 3 bases, leaving 8 bases between them. Germline CDR1 is SGHNT and CDR2 is YENEEA. The CDR3 nucleotides read TGTGCCAGCAGCTTGGAGGGCCACACTGAAGCTTTCTTT. Translation gives CASSLEGHTEAFF.

The CDR3 is CASSSGTGETEAFF. The CDR3, as DNA: TGTGCCAGCAGCTCCGGGACAGGGGAAACTGAAGCTTTCTTT. The genes are TRBV7-2 and TRBJ1-1; 10 positions match TRBD1. CDR1 SGHTA and CDR2 FQGNSA come from the germline V gene. V lost 4 bases and J lost 5; bases outside the gene matches: 4. The CDR3 runs to 14 residues.

This clone was seen only a few times. The rearrangement links TRBV11-3 to TRBJ2-4; D is possibly TRBD1 (6 bases). Germline CDR1 reads SGHNT; CDR2 reads YENEEA. The CDR3 has 16 amino acids. V lost 3 bases and J lost 6, with 18 bases in between. As DNA, the CDR3 is TGTGCCAGCAGCTTGGGGGACACCCCGGATATAAACATTCAGTACTTC. It codes for CASSLGDTPDINIQYF.

This chain joins TRBV9 and TRBJ2-5; 12 nucleotides match TRBD2. Germline V gene lookup returns CDR1 SGDLS and CDR2 YYNGEE. V shed 3 bases, J shed 3 bases, and the junction held 3 bases outside the gene matches. CDR3 length: 15 amino acids. The CDR3 region has the DNA TGTGCCAGCAGCGGTCGACTAGCGGGAGAAGAGACCCAGTACTTC. This encodes CASSGRLAGEETQYF. Full variable domain (rest looked up from reference TRBV9 and TRBJ2-5): DSGVTQTPKHLITATGQRVTLRCSPRSGDLSVYWYQQSLDQGLQFLIQYYNGEERAKGNILERFSAQQFPDLHSELNLSSLELGDSALYFCASSGRLAGEETQYFGPGTRLLVL.

The J gene is TRBJ2-5, the V gene TRBV29-1; the D gene is possibly TRBD2 (6 bases). This CDR3 is 16 amino acids long. Germline CDR1 and CDR2: SQVTM and ANQGSEA. The V and J ends lost 1 base and 4 bases respectively, with 19 bases between them. The CDR3 protein is CSVEAVRGIAGETQYF. The CDR3 coding sequence is TGCAGCGTTGAAGCCGTCCGGGGGATCGCGGGAGAGACCCAGTACTTC.

This clone was counted a few times. V is TRBV5-1 and J is TRBJ2-2; D is possibly TRBD1 (6 bases). The germline V and J ends were trimmed by 0 bases and 1 base, with 10 bases remaining between them. In germline, CDR1 is SGHRS, CDR2 YFSETQ. The CDR3 is 16 amino acids. CDR3 in amino acids: CASSLAPGVNTGELFF. DNA of the CDR3: TGCGCCAGCAGCTTGGCCCCAGGGGTGAACACCGGGGAGCTGTTTTTT.

J is TRBJ1-1 and V is TRBV7-2; D gene ambiguous. The CDR3 spans 14 residues. The V and J ends lost 11 bases and 0 bases respectively, with 16 bases between them. From germline, CDR1 is SGHTA and CDR2 FQGNSA. The CDR3 sequence is CASSLGGMNTEAFF. CDR3 bases: TGTGCCTCCTCCTTGGGCGGGATGAACACTGAAGCTTTCTTT.